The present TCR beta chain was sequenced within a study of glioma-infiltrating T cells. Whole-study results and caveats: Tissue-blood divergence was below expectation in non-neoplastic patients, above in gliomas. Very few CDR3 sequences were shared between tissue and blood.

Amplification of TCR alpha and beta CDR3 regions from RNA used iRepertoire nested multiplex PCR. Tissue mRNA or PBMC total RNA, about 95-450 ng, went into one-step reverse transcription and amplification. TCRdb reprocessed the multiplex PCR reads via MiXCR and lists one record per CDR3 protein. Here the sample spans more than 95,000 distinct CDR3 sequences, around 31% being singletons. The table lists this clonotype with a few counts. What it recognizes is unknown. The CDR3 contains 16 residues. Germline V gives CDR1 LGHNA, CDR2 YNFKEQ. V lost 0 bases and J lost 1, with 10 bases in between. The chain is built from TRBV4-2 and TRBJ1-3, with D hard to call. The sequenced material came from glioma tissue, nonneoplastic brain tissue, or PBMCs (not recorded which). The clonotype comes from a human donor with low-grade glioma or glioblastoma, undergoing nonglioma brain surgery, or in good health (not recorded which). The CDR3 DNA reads TGTGCCAGCAGCCAAGATCAGGCAGGTTCTGGAAACACCATATATTTT. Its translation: CASSQDQAGSGNTIYF.